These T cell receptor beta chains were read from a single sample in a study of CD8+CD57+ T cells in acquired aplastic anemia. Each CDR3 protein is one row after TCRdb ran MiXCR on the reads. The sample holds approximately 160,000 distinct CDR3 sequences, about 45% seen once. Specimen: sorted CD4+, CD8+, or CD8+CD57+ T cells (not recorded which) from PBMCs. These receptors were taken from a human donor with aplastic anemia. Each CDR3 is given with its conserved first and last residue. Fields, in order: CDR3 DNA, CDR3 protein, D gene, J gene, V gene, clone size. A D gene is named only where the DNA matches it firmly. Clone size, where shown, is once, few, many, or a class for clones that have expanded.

TGTGCCAGCAGCTTTTACAACGAGCAGTACTTC CASSFYNEQYF - TRBJ2-7 TRBV7-2 -
TGTGCCAGCAGCCAAGTCGGGGCGCGCGAGCAGTACTTC CASSQVGAREQYF - TRBJ2-7 TRBV14 many
TGCGCCAGCAGCTTCCCGCGGGGCCTTGAGTCCGAGCAGTACTTC CASSFPRGLESEQYF - TRBJ2-7 TRBV10-1 -
TGTGCCACCAGTGACCATGGACAGGGTAACTATGGCTACACCTTC CATSDHGQGNYGYTF TRBD1 TRBJ1-2 TRBV24-1 -
TGTGCCACCAGTGATCCGCCCGACGATACGCAGTATTTT CATSDPPDDTQYF - TRBJ2-3 TRBV24-1 few
TGCAGTGCTAGTCGGGCCCAGCGGAGTCACAATGAGCAGTTCTTC CSASRAQRSHNEQFF - TRBJ2-1 TRBV20-1 many
TGTGCCAGTAGTATCCAGGGGGGGAGCACCGGGGAGCTGTTTTTT CASSIQGGSTGELFF - TRBJ2-2 TRBV19 -
TGTGCCAGCAGCCCACATGAAAAACTGTTTTTT CASSPHEKLFF - TRBJ1-4 TRBV7-2 many
TGTGCCAGCGAGTACAATGAGCAGTTCTTC CASEYNEQFF - TRBJ2-1 TRBV6-1 many
TGCAGTGCTAGGGAGGGGACCCCAGGAACCCAGTACTTC CSAREGTPGTQYF - TRBJ2-5 TRBV20-1 -
TGTGCCCGCAGTAAAGTACAGGGATGGAGCACTGAAGCTTTCTTT CARSKVQGWSTEAFF - TRBJ1-1 TRBV24-1 once
TGCGCCAGCAGCCAATGGACAGTTTCAGGTCAGCCCCAGCATTTT CASSQWTVSGQPQHF - TRBJ1-5 TRBV4-3 many
TGTGCCAGCAGCGTAGCCCAAGGAGTTAAAGAGACCCAGTACTTC CASSVAQGVKETQYF - TRBJ2-5 TRBV9 many
TGTGCCAGCAGCTTTGGCTACACCTTC CASSFGYTF - TRBJ1-2 TRBV7-6 many
TGTGCCAGCAGCCAAGAACGGAGCACTGAAGCTTTCTTT CASSQERSTEAFF - TRBJ1-1 TRBV14 -
TGTGCCAGCAGTGCCAGGACAGGGGGCAAACACGAGCAGTACTTC CASSARTGGKHEQYF TRBD1 TRBJ2-7 TRBV2 -
TGTGCCAGCAGGCTACAGGCAACTAATGAAAAACTGTTTTTT CASRLQATNEKLFF - TRBJ1-4 TRBV2 -
TGTGCCAGTAGTATGGGGCAGGGGCTCGGCTACACCTTC CASSMGQGLGYTF - TRBJ1-2 TRBV19 few
TGTGCCAGCAGCCAAGAACTAAGGTCCTACAATGAGCAGTTCTTC CASSQELRSYNEQFF - TRBJ2-1 TRBV4-2 many
TGTGCCACCTGGACAGCCTCTGAAGCTTTCTTT CATWTASEAFF - TRBJ1-1 TRBV24-1 -
TGTGCCAGCAGTTCCCCCTCGACCGAGACCCAGTACTTC CASSSPSTETQYF - TRBJ2-5 TRBV2 -
TGTGCCAGCAAACCCGACAGGGATGGTTACGAGCAGTACTTC CASKPDRDGYEQYF TRBD1 TRBJ2-7 TRBV12-3/TRBV12-4 many
TGTGCCAGCAGCCAAGGCCCGACAGCTAACTATGGCTACACCTTC CASSQGPTANYGYTF - TRBJ1-2 TRBV4-2 many
TGTGCCAGCAGCCCCAAGGGTGGGACTAGCGGGAGAACCGGGGAGCTGTTTTTT CASSPKGGTSGRTGELFF TRBD2 TRBJ2-2 TRBV11-2 few
TGCAGTGCTAGAGCTCGTACCTTCTGGAATGAAGCTTTCTTT CSARARTFWNEAFF - TRBJ1-1 TRBV20-1 many
TGTGCCAGCAGTTTAGGGACAGGGCAGGACAATCAGCCCCAGCATTTT CASSLGTGQDNQPQHF TRBD1 TRBJ1-5 TRBV2 -
TGTGCCAGCAGTCTCCGACAGGAAAATTACAATGAGCAGTTCTTC CASSLRQENYNEQFF - TRBJ2-1 TRBV12-3/TRBV12-4 few
TGTGCCAGCGGACAGACCTCCTACGAGCAGTACTTC CASGQTSYEQYF - TRBJ2-7 TRBV6-2/TRBV6-3 many
TGTGCCAGCAGCGCCGGACAGGTCAATCAGCCCCAGCATTTT CASSAGQVNQPQHF TRBD1 TRBJ1-5 TRBV9 many
TGTGCCAGCAGCCAAGATCCGGAGGGGGCAGGCTACACCTTC CASSQDPEGAGYTF TRBD1 TRBJ1-2 TRBV3-1 -
TGTGCCAGTAGTGTCAGGGAAAAACTGTTTTTT CASSVREKLFF - TRBJ1-4 TRBV19 many
TGCAGCGTCTACCGGACAGGGAGTACAGATACGCAGTATTTT CSVYRTGSTDTQYF TRBD1 TRBJ2-3 TRBV29-1 -
TGTGCCAGCAACCTTGGGTGGAATTCACCCCTCCACTTT CASNLGWNSPLHF - TRBJ1-6 TRBV12-3/TRBV12-4 many
TGTGCCAGCAGCTTGCAACCAGGGACCAGTGGCTACACCTTC CASSLQPGTSGYTF - TRBJ1-2 TRBV7-3 few
TGTGCCAGCAGGGGGGAGACAGGGCCCACCGGGGAGCTGTTTTTT CASRGETGPTGELFF TRBD1 TRBJ2-2 TRBV9 many
TGTGCCAGCAGCCGGGATGAGCAGTTCTTC CASSRDEQFF - TRBJ2-1 TRBV6-4 -
TGTACCACCAGCGGGGGGACAGATTTAAATGCACCCCTCCACTTT CTTSGGTDLNAPLHF TRBD1 TRBJ1-6 TRBV15 -
TGTGCCAGCAGTGAACGATTGGGACCCCCTTCAGATACGCAGTATTTT CASSERLGPPSDTQYF - TRBJ2-3 TRBV2 -
TGTGCCAGCAGCATTGCTTCCTATAATTCACCCCTCCACTTT CASSIASYNSPLHF - TRBJ1-6 TRBV11-1 -
TGTGCCAGCAGCCGATTTACAGGGTCCCGTCCTCATCTAGCGGGAGAGGATACGCAGTATTTT CASSRFTGSRPHLAGEDTQYF TRBD2 TRBJ2-3 TRBV14 -
TGTGCCAGCAGCGTAGGAACAGATAATGAAAAACTGTTTTTT CASSVGTDNEKLFF - TRBJ1-4 TRBV9 many
TGTGCCAGCAGCTCGCAGGCGGCTGAAGCTTTCTTT CASSSQAAEAFF - TRBJ1-1 TRBV7-9 few